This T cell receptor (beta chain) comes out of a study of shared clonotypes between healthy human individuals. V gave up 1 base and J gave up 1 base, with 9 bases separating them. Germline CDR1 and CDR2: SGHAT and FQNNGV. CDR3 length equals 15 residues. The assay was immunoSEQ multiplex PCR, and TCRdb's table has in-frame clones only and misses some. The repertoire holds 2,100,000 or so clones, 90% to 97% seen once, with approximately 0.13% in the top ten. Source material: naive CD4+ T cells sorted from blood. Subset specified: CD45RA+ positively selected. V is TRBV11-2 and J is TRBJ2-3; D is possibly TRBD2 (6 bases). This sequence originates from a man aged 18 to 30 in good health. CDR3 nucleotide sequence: TGTGCCAGCAGCTTAGCTAGACTAGGCACAGATACGCAGTATTTT. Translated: CASSLARLGTDTQYF.